A selection of T cell receptor beta chains follows, all from one sample in a study of blood T cells in healthy people across ages. Using its own MiXCR run on the 5' RACE reads, TCRdb lists one record per CDR3 protein. The sample lists hundreds of thousands of distinct CDR3 sequences, about 34% occurring once. Sequencing was performed on blood. Receptor source: a woman aged 80 or over in good health. The CDR3 runs from the conserved cysteine through the conserved F or W. The D gene is left open where the match is weak. Clone size is stated in some rows and not others, as once, few, many or a class when expanded.

CDR3 DNA | CDR3 protein | J gene | V gene | clone size | D gene
TGCGCCAGCAGGGCAGTTAATGAAAAACTGTTTTTT | CASRAVNEKLFF | TRBJ1-4 | TRBV5-1 | few | -
TGTGCCAGCAGTCCTTTGGGACAGGGGGCGAGCAATGAGCAGTTCTTC | CASSPLGQGASNEQFF | TRBJ2-1 | TRBV6-6 | - | TRBD1
TGTGCCAGCAGCTTATTGAACGAGGATACGCAGTATTTT | CASSLLNEDTQYF | TRBJ2-3 | TRBV13 | - | -
TGCGCCAGCAGCTTGGCCAATCAAGGGAAAGAAGGGGCTTTCTTT | CASSLANQGKEGAFF | TRBJ1-1 | TRBV5-1 | many | -
TGTGCCAGCAGTGGGACAGGGGGCTATCAGCCCCAGCATTTT | CASSGTGGYQPQHF | TRBJ1-5 | TRBV2 | - | TRBD1
TGCAGTGCTAGAGCGGGACCCCTCAGGACTGAAGCTTTCTTT | CSARAGPLRTEAFF | TRBJ1-1 | TRBV20-1 | few | -
TGTGCCTGGAGTTGGGGGGGCCCCGAGCAGTACTTC | CAWSWGGPEQYF | TRBJ2-7 | TRBV30 | few | -
TGCAGTGCTAGTTTCCAGGGGCAAGAGCCCCAGTACTTC | CSASFQGQEPQYF | TRBJ2-4 | TRBV20-1 | few | -
TGCAGTGCTAGAGATCCCGTGGGTTTAAGCTCTGGAAACACCATATATTTT | CSARDPVGLSSGNTIYF | TRBJ1-3 | TRBV20-1 | - | -
TGTGCCAGCACGGGGGCCAATCAGCCCCAGCATTTT | CASTGANQPQHF | TRBJ1-5 | TRBV6-6 | - | -
TGTGCCAGCTCACCACCGTCCGGGGGTCGGCGCACAGATACGCAGTATTTT | CASSPPSGGRRTDTQYF | TRBJ2-3 | TRBV18 | many | -
TGTGCCAGCAGCTTAGAGGGGGGGGCCGGGTACGAGCAGTACTTC | CASSLEGGAGYEQYF | TRBJ2-7 | TRBV7-8 | - | -
TGTGCCAGCAGTTTGGGACAGGCGATAGATGAAAAACTGTTTTTT | CASSLGQAIDEKLFF | TRBJ1-4 | TRBV12-3/TRBV12-4 | many | TRBD1
TGTGCCAGCAGTGAATTCATATGGGGGCATGGCTACACCTTC | CASSEFIWGHGYTF | TRBJ1-2 | TRBV25-1 | many | -
TGTGCCAGCAGTTACTCTTTAGCGGGGCCAGCTGATACGCAGTATTTT | CASSYSLAGPADTQYF | TRBJ2-3 | TRBV6-6 | - | TRBD2
TGTGCCACTTTGGGGTCGGCTAGCGGGGGGGCAGGGACAGATACGCAGTATTTT | CATLGSASGGAGTDTQYF | TRBJ2-3 | TRBV15 | few | TRBD2
TGTGCCAGCAGCCCAGGGGGGACGACGCAGTATTTT | CASSPGGTTQYF | TRBJ2-3 | TRBV7-2 | few | -